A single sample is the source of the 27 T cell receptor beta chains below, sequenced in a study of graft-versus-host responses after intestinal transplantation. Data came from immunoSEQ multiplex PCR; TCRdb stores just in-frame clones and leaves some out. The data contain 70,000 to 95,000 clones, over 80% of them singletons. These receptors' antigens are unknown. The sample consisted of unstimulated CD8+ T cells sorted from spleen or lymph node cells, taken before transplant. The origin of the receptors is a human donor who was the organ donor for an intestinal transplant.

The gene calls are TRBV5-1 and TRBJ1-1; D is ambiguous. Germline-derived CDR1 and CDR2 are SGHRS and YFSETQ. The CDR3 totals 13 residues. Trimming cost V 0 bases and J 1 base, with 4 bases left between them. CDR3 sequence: CASSLAGNTEAFF. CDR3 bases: TGCGCCAGCAGCTTGGCAGGGAACACTGAAGCTTTCTTT.

DNA of the CDR3: TGCGCCAGCGTCCAGGGTGAATTTACAGATACGCAGTATTTT. It codes for CASVQGEFTDTQYF. This chain connects TRBV10-2 to TRBJ2-3; D perhaps matches TRBD1 (5 bases). Germline CDR1 and CDR2: WSHSY and SAAADI. CDR3 size: 14 residues. V dropped 8 bases and J dropped 3 bases, with 15 bases sitting between them.

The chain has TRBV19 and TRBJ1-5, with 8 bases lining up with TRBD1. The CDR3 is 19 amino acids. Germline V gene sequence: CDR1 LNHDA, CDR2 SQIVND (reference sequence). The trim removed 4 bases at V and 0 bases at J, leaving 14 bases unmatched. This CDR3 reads CASSNLPDREGYSNQPQHF. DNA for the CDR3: TGTGCCAGTAGTAACCTCCCGGACAGGGAGGGATATAGCAATCAGCCCCAGCATTTT.

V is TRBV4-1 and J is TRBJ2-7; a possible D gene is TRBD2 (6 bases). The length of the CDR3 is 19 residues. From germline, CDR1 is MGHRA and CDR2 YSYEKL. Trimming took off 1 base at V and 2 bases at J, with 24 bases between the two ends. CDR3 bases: TGCGCCAGCAGCCAAGTCCCCCTTTATCCCAGGGACTTACCCTACGAGCAGTACTTC. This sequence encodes CASSQVPLYPRDLPYEQYF.

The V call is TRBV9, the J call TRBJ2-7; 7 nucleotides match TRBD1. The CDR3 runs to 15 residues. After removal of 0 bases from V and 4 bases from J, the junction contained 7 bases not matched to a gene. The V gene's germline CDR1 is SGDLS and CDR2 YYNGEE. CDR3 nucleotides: TGTGCCAGCAGCGTAGGGGGGACAGATCTATACGAGCAGTACTTC. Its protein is CASSVGGTDLYEQYF.

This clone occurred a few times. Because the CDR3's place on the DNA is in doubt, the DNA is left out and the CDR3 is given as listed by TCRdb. The CDR3 loop is CASSEFGEGRSGNTIYF. J is TRBJ1-3 and V is TRBV25-1. Including both end residues, the CDR3 is 17 amino acids long. Looked up from germline, CDR1 is MGHDK and CDR2 is SYGVNS.

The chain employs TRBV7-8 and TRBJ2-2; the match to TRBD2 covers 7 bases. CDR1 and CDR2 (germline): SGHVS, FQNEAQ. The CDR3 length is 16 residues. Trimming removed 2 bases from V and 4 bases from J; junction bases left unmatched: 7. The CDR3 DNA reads TGTGCCAGCAGCTTACTGGTGGGAGGGCCCACCGGGGAGCTGTTTTTT. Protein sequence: CASSLLVGGPTGELFF.

The CDR3 nucleotides read TGTGCCAGCAGGGACCTAGGGGCGAAGAACATTCAGTACTTC. It codes for CASRDLGAKNIQYF. V and J are TRBV6-5 and TRBJ2-4; D perhaps matches TRBD1 (5 bases). The CDR3 is 14 residues long. In germline, CDR1 is MNHEY, CDR2 SVGAGI. With 6 bases removed from V and 7 bases from J, the gap between germline ends came to 16 bases.

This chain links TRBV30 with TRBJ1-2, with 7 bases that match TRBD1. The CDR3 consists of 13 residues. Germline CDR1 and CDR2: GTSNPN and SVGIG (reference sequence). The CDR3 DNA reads TGTGCAACCCCGGGACAGAAGTTCTATGGCTACACCTTC. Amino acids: CATPGQKFYGYTF. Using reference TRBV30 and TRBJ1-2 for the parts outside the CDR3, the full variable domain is SQTIHQWPATLVQPVGSPLSLECTVEGTSNPNLYWYRQAAGRGLQLLFYSVGIGQISSEVPQNLSASRPQDRQFILSSKKLLLSDSGFYLCATPGQKFYGYTFGSGTRLTVV.

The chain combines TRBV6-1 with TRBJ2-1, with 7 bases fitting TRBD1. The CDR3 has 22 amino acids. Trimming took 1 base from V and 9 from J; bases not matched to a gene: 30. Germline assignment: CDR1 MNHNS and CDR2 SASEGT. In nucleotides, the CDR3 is TGTGCCAGCAGTGAAGTTAGTCCGGTCCACTTCTACCCCCGGGACAGTACGAGTGAGCAGTTCTTC. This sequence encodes CASSEVSPVHFYPRDSTSEQFF.

CDR3 amino acids: CSVEVDRPGYTF. In DNA, the CDR3 is TGCAGCGTTGAAGTGGACAGGCCTGGCTACACCTTC. This rearrangement joins TRBV29-1 to TRBJ1-2; 7 bases are a match to TRBD1. Germline CDR1 reads SQVTM; CDR2 reads ANQGSEA. The CDR3 has 12 amino acids. J gave up 7 bases and V 1 base, and 3 bases lay outside the gene matches.

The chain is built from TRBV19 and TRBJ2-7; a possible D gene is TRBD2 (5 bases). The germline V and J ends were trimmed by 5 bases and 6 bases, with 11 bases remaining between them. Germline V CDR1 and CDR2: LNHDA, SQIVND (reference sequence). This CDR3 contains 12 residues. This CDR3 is CASSPTGFEQYF. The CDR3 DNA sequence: TGTGCCAGTAGTCCGACGGGGTTCGAGCAGTACTTC.

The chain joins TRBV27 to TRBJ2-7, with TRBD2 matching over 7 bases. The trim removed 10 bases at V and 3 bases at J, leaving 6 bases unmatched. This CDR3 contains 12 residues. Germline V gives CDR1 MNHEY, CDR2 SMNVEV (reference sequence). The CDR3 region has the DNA TGTGCCACCCTCGGGGAGGGCTACGAGCAGTACTTC. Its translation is CATLGEGYEQYF.

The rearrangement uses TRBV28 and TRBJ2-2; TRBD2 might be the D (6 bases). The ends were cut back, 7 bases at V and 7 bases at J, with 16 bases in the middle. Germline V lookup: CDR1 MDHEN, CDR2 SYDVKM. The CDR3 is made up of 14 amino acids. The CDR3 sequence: CASTSGEWVGELFF. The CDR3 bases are TGTGCCAGCACTTCGGGAGAATGGGTCGGGGAGCTGTTTTTT.

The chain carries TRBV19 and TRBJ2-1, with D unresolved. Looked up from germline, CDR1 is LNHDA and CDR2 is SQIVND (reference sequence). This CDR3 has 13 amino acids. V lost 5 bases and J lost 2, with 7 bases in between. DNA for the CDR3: TGTGCCAGTAGTTTGGCCCCCTACAATGAGCAGTTCTTC. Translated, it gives CASSLAPYNEQFF.

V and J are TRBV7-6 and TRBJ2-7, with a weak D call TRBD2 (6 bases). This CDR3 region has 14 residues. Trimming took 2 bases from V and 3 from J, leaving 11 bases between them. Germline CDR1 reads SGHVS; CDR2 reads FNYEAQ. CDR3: CASSLSGVVYEQYF. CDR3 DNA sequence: TGTGCCAGCAGCTTATCGGGGGTCGTCTACGAGCAGTACTTC.

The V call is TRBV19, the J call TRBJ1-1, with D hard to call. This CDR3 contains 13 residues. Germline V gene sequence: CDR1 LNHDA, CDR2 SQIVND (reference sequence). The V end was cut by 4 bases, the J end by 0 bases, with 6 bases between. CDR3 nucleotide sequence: TGTGCCAGTAGTACCTACTTGAACACTGAAGCTTTCTTT. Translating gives CASSTYLNTEAFF.

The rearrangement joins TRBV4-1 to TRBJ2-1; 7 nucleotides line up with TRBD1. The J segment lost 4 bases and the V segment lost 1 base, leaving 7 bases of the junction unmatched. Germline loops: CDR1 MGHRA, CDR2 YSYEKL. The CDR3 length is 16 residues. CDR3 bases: TGCGCCAGCAGCCAAGTTAGGGGGCGCGGATACAATGAGCAGTTCTTC. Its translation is CASSQVRGRGYNEQFF.

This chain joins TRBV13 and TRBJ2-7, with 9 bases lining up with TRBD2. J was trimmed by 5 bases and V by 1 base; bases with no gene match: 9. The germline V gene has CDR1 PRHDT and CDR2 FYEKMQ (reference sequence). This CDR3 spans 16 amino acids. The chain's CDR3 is CASSLDPGTSPHEQYF. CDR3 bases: TGTGCCAGCAGCTTAGACCCCGGGACTAGCCCTCACGAGCAGTACTTC.

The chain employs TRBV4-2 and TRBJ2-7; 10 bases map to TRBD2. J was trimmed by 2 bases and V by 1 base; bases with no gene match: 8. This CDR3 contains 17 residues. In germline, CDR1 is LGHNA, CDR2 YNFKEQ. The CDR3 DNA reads TGTGCCAGCAGCCAAGGGAGCGGGAGGGGGGACCCCTACGAGCAGTACTTC. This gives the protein CASSQGSGRGDPYEQYF.

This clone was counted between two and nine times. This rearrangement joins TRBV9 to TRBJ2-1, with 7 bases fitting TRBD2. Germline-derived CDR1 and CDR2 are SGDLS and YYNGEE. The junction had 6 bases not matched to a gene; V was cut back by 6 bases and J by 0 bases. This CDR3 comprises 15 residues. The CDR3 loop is CASNGDYSSYNEQFF. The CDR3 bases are TGTGCCAGCAACGGGGACTACTCCTCCTACAATGAGCAGTTCTTC.

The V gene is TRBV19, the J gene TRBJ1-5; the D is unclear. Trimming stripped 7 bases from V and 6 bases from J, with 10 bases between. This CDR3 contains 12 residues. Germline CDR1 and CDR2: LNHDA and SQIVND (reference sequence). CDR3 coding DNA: TGTGCCAGTACCGGTAATCCTCAGCCCCAGCATTTT. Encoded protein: CASTGNPQPQHF.

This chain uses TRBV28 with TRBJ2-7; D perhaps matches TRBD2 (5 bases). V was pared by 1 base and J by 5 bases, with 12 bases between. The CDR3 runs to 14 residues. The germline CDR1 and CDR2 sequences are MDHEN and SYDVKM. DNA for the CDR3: TGTGCCAGCAGTTTATCGGGAATCCCCCACGAGCAGTACTTC. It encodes CASSLSGIPHEQYF.

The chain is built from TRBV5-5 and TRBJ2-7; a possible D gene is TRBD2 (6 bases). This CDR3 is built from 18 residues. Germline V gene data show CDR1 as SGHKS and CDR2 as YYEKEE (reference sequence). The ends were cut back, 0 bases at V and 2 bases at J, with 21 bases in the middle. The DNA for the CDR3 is TGTGCCAGCAGCTTGGTAGCGACGCCCGGGAGTATCGCCTACGAGCAGTACTTC. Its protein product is CASSLVATPGSIAYEQYF.

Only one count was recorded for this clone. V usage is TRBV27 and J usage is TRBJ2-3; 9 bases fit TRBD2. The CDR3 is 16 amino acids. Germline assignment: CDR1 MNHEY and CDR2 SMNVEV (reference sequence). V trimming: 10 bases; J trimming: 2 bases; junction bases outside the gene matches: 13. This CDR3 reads CATGLSGTSLTDTQYF. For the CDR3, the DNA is TGTGCCACCGGCCTAAGCGGGACTAGCCTCACAGATACGCAGTATTTT.

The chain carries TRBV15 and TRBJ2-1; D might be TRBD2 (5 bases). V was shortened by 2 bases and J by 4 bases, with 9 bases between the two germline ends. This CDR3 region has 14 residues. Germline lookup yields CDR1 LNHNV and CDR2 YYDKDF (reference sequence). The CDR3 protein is CATSRLRRYNEQFF. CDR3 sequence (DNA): TGTGCCACCAGCAGATTGCGGAGGTACAATGAGCAGTTCTTC.

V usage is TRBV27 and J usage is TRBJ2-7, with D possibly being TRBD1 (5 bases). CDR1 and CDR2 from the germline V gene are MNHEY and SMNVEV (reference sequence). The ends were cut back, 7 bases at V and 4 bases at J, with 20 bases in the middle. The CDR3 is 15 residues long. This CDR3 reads CASNVGAPARYEQYF. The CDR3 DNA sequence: TGTGCCAGCAACGTAGGGGCGCCAGCGAGGTACGAGCAGTACTTC.